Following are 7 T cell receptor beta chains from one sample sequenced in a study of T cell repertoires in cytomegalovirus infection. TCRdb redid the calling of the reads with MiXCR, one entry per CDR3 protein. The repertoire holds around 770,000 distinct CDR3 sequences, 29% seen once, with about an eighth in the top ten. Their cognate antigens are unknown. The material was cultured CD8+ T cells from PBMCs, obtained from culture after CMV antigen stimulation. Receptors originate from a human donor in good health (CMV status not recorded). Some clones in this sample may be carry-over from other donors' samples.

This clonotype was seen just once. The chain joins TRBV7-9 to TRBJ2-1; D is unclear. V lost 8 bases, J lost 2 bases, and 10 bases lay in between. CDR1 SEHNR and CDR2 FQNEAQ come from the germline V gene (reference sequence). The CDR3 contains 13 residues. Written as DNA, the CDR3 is TGTGCCAGCTTGGGGATCACCTACAATGAGCAGTTCTTC. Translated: CASLGITYNEQFF.

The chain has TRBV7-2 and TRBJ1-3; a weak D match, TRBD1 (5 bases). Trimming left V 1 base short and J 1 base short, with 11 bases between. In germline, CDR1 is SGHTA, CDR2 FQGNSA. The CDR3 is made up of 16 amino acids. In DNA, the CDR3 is TGTGCCAGCAGCTTAGGGGGACCGGATTCTGGAAACACCATATATTTT. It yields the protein CASSLGGPDSGNTIYF.

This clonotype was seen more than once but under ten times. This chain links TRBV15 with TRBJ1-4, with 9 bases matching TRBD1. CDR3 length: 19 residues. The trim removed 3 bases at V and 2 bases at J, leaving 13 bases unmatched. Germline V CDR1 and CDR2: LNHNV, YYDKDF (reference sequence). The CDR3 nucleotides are TGTGCCACCAGCAGTATGGGACAGGGATTGGCTAGGACTAATGAAAAACTGTTTTTT. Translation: CATSSMGQGLARTNEKLFF.

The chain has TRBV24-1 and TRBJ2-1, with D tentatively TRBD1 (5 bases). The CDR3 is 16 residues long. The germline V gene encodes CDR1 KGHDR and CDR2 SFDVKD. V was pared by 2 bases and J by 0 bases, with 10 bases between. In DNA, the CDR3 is TGTGCCACCAGTGATTCCGGACACCACTCCTACAATGAGCAGTTCTTC. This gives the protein CATSDSGHHSYNEQFF.

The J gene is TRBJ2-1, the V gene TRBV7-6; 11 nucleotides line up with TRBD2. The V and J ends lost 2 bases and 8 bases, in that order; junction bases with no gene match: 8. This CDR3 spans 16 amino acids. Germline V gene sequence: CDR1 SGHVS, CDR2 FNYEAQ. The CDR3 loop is CASSLRGLAGGDEQFF. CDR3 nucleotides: TGTGCCAGCAGCTTAAGGGGTCTAGCGGGGGGCGATGAGCAGTTCTTC.

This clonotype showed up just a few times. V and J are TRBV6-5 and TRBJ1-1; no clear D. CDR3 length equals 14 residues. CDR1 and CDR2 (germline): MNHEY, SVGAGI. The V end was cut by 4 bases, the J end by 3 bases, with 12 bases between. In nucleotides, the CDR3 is TGTGCCAGCAGTTCCATTTACAGCTACACTGAAGCTTTCTTT. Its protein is CASSSIYSYTEAFF.

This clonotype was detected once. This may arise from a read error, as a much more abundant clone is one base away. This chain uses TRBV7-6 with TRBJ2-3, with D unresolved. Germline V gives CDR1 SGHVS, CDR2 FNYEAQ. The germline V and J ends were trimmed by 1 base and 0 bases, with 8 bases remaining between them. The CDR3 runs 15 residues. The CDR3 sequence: CASSLVEHSTDTQYF. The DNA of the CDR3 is TGTGCCAGCAGCTTAGTGGAACATAGCACAGATACGCAGTATTTT. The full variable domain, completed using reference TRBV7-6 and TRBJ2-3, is GAGVSQSPRYKVTKRGQDVALRCDPISGHVSLYWYRQALGQGPEFLTYFNYEAQQDKSGLPNDRFSAERPEGSISTLTIQRTEQRDSAMYRCASSLVEHSTDTQYFGPGTRLTVL.